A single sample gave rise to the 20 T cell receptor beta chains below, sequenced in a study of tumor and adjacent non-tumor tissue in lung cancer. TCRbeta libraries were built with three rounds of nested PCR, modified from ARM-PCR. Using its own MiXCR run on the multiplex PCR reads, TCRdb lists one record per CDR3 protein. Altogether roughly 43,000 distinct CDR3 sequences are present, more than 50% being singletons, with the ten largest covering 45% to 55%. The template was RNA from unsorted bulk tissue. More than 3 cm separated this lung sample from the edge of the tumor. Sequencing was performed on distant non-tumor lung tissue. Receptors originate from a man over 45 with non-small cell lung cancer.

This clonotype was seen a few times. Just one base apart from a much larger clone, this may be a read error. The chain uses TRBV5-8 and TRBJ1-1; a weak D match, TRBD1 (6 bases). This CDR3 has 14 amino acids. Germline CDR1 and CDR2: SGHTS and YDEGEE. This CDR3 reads CVSSLYGGQGEAFF. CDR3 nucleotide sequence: TGTGTCAGCAGCTTGTATGGGGGGCAGGGTGAAGCTTTCTTT.

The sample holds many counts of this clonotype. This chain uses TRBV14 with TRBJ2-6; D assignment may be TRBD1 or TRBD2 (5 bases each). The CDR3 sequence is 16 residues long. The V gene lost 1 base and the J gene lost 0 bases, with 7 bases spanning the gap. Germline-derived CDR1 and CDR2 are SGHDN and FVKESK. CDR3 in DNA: TGTGCCAGCAGCCAAGGGGGGTACTCTGGGGCCAACGTCCTGACTTTC. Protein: CASSQGGYSGANVLTF.

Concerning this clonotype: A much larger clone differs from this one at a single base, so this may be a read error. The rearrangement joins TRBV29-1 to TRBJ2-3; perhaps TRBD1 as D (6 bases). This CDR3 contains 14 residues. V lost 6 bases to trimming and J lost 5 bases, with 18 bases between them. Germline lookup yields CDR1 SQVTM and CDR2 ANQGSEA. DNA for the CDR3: TGCAGCGTGAACCTGGGGGCGCATAAAGATACGCAGTATTTT. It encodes CSVNLGAHKDTQYF.

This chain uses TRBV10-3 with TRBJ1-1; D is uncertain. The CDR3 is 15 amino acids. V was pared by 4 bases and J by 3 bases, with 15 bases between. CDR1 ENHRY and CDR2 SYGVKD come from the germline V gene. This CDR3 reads CAISGGSREDTEAFF. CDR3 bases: TGTGCCATCAGTGGAGGGAGTAGGGAGGACACTGAAGCTTTCTTT.

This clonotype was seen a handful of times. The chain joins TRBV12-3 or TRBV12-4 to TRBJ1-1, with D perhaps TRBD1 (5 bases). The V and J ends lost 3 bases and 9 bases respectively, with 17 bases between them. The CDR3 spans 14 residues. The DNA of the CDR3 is TGTGCCAGCAGTTTCGGAGGGGTGTCTGCTAAAGCTTTCTTT. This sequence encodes CASSFGGVSAKAFF.

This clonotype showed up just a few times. The CDR3 is CASLDRGAHTDTQYF. As DNA, the CDR3 is TGTGCCAGCCTCGACAGGGGCGCTCACACAGATACGCAGTATTTT. The chain is built from TRBV28 and TRBJ2-3, with TRBD1 matching 8 bases. Germline-derived CDR1 and CDR2 are MDHEN and SYDVKM. The CDR3 is 15 amino acids. The trim removed 8 bases at V and 2 bases at J, leaving 9 bases unmatched.

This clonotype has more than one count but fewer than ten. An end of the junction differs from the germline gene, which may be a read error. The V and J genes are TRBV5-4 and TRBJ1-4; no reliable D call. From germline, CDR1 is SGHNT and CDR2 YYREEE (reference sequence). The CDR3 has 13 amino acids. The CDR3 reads CASSLDTNEELFF. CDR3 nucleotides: TGTGCCAGCAGCTTGGACACCAATGAAGAACTGTTTTTT.

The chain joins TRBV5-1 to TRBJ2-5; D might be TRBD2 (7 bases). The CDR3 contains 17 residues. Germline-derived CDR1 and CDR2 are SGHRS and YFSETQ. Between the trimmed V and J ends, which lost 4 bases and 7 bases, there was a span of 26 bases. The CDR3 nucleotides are TGCGCCAGCAGCCGGGGGGCTTCGGTAGCGGAGTGGTTGACCCAGTACTTC. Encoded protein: CASSRGASVAEWLTQYF.

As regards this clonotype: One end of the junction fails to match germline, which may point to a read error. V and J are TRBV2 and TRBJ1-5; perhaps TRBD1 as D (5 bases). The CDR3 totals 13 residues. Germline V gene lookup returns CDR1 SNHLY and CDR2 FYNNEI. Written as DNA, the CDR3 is TGTGTCAGCACCGTCCAGGGCGGTCAGCCCCAGCATTTT. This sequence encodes CVSTVQGGQPQHF.

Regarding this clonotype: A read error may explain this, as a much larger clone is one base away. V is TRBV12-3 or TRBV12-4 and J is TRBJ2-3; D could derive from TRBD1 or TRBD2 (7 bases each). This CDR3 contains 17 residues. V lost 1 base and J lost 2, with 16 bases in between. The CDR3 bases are TGTGCCAGCAGTTTAGGGGAGGGCGAGGGGGCCACAGATACGCAGTATTTT. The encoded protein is CASSLGEGEGATDTQYF.

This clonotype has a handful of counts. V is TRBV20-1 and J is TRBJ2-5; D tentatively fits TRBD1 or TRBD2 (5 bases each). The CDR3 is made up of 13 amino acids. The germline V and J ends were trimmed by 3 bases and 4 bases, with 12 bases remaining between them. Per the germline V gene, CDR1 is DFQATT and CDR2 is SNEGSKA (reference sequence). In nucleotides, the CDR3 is TGCAGTGCTAGCGGGGCGAGTGGAGAGACCCAGTACTTC. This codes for CSASGASGETQYF.

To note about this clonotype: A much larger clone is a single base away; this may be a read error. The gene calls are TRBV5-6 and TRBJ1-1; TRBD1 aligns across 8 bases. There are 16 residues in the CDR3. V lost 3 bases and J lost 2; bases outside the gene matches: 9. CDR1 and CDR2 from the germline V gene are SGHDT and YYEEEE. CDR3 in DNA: TGTGCCAGCAGCTACCTCGGACAGGGCGGAAACACTGAAGCTTTCTTT. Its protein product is CASSYLGQGGNTEAFF. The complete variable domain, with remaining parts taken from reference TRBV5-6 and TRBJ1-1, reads DAGVTQSPTHLIKTRGQQVTLRCSPKSGHDTVSWYQQALGQGPQFIFQYYEEEERQRGNFPDRFSGHQFPNYSSELNVNALLLGDSALYLCASSYLGQGGNTEAFFGQGTRLTVV.

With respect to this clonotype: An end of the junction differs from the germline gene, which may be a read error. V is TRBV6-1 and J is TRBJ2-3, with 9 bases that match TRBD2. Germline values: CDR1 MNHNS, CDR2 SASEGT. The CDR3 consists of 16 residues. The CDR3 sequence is CTSSPHVAGGTDTQYF. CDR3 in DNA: TGTACCAGCAGTCCCCACGTAGCGGGGGGCACAGATACGCAGTATTTT.

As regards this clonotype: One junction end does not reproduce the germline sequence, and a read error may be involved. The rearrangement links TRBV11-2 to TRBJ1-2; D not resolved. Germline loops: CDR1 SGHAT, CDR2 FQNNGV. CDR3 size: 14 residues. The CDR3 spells CASSLTAPNYGYIF. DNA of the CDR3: TGTGCCAGCAGTTTAACAGCACCGAACTATGGCTACATCTTC.

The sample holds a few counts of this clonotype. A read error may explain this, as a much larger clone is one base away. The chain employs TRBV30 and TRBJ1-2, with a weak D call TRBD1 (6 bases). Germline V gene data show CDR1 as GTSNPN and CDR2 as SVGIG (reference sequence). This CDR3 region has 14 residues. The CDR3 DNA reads TGTGTCTGGAGTATGGGGGGGGGCGTCTATGGCTACACCTTC. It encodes CVWSMGGGVYGYTF.

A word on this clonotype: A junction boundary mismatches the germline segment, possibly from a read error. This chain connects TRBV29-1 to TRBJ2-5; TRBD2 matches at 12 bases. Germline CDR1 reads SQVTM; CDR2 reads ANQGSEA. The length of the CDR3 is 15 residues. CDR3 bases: TGCGGCGTTGGGCTGACTAGCGGGAGAGGGGAGACCCAGTACTTC. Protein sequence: CGVGLTSGRGETQYF.

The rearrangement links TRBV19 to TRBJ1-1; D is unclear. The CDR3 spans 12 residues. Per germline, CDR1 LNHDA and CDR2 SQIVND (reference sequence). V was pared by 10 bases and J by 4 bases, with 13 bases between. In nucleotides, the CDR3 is TGTGCCACAGGACCTCAGAGCACTGAAGCTTTCTTT. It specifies CATGPQSTEAFF.

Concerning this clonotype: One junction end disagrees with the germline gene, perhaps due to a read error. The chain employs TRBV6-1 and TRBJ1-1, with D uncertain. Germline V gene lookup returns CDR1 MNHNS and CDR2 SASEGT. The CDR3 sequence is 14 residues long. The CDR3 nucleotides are TGTACCAGCAGTGAAGTCTTTAGGAGTACTGAAGCTTTCTTT. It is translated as CTSSEVFRSTEAFF.

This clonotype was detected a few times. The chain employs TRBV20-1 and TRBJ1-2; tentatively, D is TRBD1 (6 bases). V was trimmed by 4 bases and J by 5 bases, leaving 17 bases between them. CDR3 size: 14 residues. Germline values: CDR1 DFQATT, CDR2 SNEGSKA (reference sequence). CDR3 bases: TGCAGTGCTACACCGCTGACAGGACCTTATGGCTACACCTTC. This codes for CSATPLTGPYGYTF.

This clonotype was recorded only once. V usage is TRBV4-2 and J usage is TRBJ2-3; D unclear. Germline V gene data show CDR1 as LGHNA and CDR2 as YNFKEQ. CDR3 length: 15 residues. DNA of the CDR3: TGTGTCATCAGCCAAGAGACCGCCGACACAGATACGCAGTATTTT. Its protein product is CVISQETADTDTQYF.